This entry features one T cell receptor beta chain sequence. This sample was included in a study of cytomegalovirus exposure and HLA in healthy donors. Study as a whole: There were approximately 85 million unique TCRs (from HLA-typed donors) in an early data release.

13 Jbeta primers and 60 Vbeta primers were used for the PCR. Assay used: immunoSEQ multiplex PCR; TCRdb lists only in-frame clones, some missing. The table shows over 200,000 clones, with over 60% occurring only once. The sequence derives from a male donor in good health and CMV-seronegative. The sample was PBMCs.

CDR3: CASSLRTGDQPQHF. Here the CDR3 DNA reads TGTGCCAGCAGTTTAAGAACAGGGGATCAGCCCCAGCATTTT. The rearrangement joins TRBV27 to TRBJ1-5; 7 bases line up with TRBD1. The CDR3 is 14 residues long. Germline V CDR1 and CDR2: MNHEY, SMNVEV (reference sequence). V trimming: 2 bases; J trimming: 5 bases; junction bases outside the gene matches: 3.